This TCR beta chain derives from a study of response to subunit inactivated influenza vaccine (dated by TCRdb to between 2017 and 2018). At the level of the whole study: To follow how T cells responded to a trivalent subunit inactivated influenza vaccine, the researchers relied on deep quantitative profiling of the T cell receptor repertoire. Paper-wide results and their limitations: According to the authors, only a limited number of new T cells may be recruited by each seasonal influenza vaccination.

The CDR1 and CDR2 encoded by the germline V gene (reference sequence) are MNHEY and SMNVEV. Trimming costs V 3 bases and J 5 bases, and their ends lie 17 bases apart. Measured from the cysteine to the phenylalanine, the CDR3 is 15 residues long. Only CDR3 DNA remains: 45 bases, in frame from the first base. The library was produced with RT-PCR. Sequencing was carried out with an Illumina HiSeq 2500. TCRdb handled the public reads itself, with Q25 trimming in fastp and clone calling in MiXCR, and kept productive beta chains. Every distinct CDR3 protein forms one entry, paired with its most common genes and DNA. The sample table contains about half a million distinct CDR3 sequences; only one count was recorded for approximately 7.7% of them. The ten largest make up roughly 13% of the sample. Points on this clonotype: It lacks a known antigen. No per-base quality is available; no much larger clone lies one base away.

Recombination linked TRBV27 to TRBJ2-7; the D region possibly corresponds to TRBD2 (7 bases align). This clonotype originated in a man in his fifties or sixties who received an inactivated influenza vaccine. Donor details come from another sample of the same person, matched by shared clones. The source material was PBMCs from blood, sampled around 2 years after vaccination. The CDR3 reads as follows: CASSFRGGSEDEQYF. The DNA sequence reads TGTGCCAGCAGTTTCAGGGGCGGGAGCGAAGACGAGCAGTACTTC.